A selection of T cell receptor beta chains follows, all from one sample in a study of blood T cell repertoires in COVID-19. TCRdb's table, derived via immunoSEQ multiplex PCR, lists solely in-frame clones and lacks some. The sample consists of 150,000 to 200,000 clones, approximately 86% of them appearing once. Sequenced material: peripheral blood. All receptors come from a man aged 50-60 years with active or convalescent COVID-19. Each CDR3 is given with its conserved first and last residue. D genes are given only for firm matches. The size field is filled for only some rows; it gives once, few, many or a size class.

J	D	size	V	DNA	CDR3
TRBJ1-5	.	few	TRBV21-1	TGTGCCAGCACCTGTGGCGGACAGGGTCGCAATCAGCCCCAGCATTTT	CASTCGGQGRNQPQHF
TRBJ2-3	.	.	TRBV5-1	TGCGCCAGCAGCTTGGCTGAGGGGGTTTCGACGCAGTATTTT	CASSLAEGVSTQYF
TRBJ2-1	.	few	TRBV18	TGTGCCAGCTCACCACGGGGGGACAATGAGCAGTTCTTC	CASSPRGDNEQFF
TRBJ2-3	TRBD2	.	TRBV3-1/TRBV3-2	TGTGCCAGCAGCCTAGCGGGAATCACAGATACGCAGTATTTT	CASSLAGITDTQYF
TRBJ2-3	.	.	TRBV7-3	TGTGCCAGCAGCTTAATTGCGGGTGGGATCACAGATACGCAGTATTTT	CASSLIAGGITDTQYF
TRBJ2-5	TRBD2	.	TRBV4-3	TGCGCCAGCAGTCGGGGACTAGCGGGGGGGGAGACCCAGTACTTC	CASSRGLAGGETQYF
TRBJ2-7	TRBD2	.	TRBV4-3	TGCGCCAGCAGCCAAGAAATAGCGGGAGGGCTCGGTTACGAGCAGTACTTC	CASSQEIAGGLGYEQYF
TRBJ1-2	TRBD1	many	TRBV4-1	TGCGCCAGCAGCCAAGATGGGCAGGGGGCGATCGGCTACACCTTC	CASSQDGQGAIGYTF
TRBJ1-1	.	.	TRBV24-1	TGTGCCACCAGTGCACCGGGGAGAACTGAAGCTTTCTTT	CATSAPGRTEAFF
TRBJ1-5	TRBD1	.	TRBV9	TGTGCCAGCAGCGGGGGACAGAAGAATCAGCCCCAGCATTTT	CASSGGQKNQPQHF
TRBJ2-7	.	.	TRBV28	TGTGCCAGCAGTTTACAGGCATCCTACGAGCAGTACTTC	CASSLQASYEQYF
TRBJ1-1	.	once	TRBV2	TGTGCCAGCATCTCGGACAGTGCCACTGAAGCTTTCTTT	CASISDSATEAFF
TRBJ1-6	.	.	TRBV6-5	TGTGCCAGCACTCAGACAGGCCGGGGTTCACCCCTCCACTTT	CASTQTGRGSPLHF
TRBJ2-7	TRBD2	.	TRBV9	TGTGCCAGCAGCCAGGGACTAGCGGGACAGCGGGCTCCCTACGAGCAGTACTTC	CASSQGLAGQRAPYEQYF
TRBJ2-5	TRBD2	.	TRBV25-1	TGTGCCAGCAAGACTGGGACTAGCGGGGGGGCCGGAGAGACCCAGTACTTC	CASKTGTSGGAGETQYF
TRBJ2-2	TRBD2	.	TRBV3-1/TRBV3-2	TGTGCCAGCAGCCGCACTAGCGGGAGGGGTACCGGGGAGCTGTTTTTT	CASSRTSGRGTGELFF
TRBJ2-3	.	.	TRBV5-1	TGCGCCAGCAGCTTCTCGCAGGGAAGACTCACAGATACGCAGTATTTT	CASSFSQGRLTDTQYF
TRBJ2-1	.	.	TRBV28	TGTGCCAGTAGGGGGACCTACAATGAGCAGTTCTTC	CASRGTYNEQFF
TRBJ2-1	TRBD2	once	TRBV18	TGTGCCAGCTCACCCATCCAGGGAGGCGGGCTAGCGGGAGAATCCTACAATGAGCAGTTCTTC	CASSPIQGGGLAGESYNEQFF
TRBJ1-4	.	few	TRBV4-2	TGTGCCAGCAGCCAAGATGGGGGCCTTGGAAAACTGTTTTTT	CASSQDGGLGKLFF
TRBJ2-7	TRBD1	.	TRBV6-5	TGTGCCAGCAGTACCGGGACAGGGACCTACGAGCAGTACTTC	CASSTGTGTYEQYF
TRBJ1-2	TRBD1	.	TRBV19	TGTGCCAGTAGGGAACAGGGGGCAATGCATGGCTACACCTTC	CASREQGAMHGYTF
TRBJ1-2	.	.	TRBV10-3	TGTGCCATCAGTGAGTCGAAGGGAGAAGGCTACACCTTC	CAISESKGEGYTF
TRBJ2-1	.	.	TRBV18	TGTGCCAGCTCACCTTCAGCTTTACTAGAGCAGTTCTTC	CASSPSALLEQFF
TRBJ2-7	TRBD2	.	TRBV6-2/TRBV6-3	TGTGCCAGCAGTCCAGCGGGAGCGACCTACGAGCAGTACTTC	CASSPAGATYEQYF
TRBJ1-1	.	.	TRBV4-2	TGTGCCAGCAGTTCGCGTCCGTTTGACAGACCGAACTTATCCACTGAAGCTTTCTTT	CASSSRPFDRPNLSTEAFF
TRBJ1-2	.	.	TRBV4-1	TGCGCCAGCAGCCAAGAGGTCGCACGGTCTATTGTCTATGGCTACACCTTC	CASSQEVARSIVYGYTF
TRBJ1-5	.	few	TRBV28	TGTGCCAGCAGTTTATCAGCGGGACTCGGGTCCCTCAATCAGCCCCAGCATTTT	CASSLSAGLGSLNQPQHF
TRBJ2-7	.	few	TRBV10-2	TGCGCCAGCAGTGCTTCAGGGCCCTACGAGCAGTACTTC	CASSASGPYEQYF
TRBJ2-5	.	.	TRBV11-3	TGTGCCAGCGGGGAGGAAGGGCAAGAGACCCAGTACTTC	CASGEEGQETQYF
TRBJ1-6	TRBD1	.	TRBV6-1	TGTGCCAGCAGTGCCAGACAGGGGCCGGTGAGGAATTCACCCCTCCACTTT	CASSARQGPVRNSPLHF
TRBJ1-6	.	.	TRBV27	TGTGCCAGCAGTTACGGAGGAGGACTCCCGAGCTCCTATAATTCACCCCTCCACTTT	CASSYGGGLPSSYNSPLHF
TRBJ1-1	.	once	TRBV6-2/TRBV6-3	TGTGCCAGCAGTACACCACATCAGAACACTGAAGCTTTCTTT	CASSTPHQNTEAFF